The 10 T cell receptor beta chains in this list originate from one sample, sequenced in a study of blood T cell repertoires in COVID-19. Using immunoSEQ multiplex PCR, the repertoire was profiled, and TCRdb retains in-frame clones only, with some absent. The sample lists about 300,000 clones; about 85% were seen once. Sequencing was performed on peripheral blood. Receptor source: a human donor in a cohort sampled during active COVID-19.

The genes are TRBV28 and TRBJ1-4; D remains ambiguous. V was clipped by 2 bases and J by 4 bases, with 2 bases between them. The V gene's germline CDR1 is MDHEN and CDR2 SYDVKM. The CDR3 is made up of 12 amino acids. As DNA, the CDR3 is TGTGCCAGCAGTTTACGTAATGAAAAACTGTTTTTT. As protein: CASSLRNEKLFF.

The V gene is TRBV6-1, the J gene TRBJ1-1; 8 bases fit TRBD1. Trimming cost V 7 bases and J 7 bases; bases outside gene matches: 5. Looked up from germline, CDR1 is MNHNS and CDR2 is SASEGT. The CDR3 spans 12 residues. The CDR3 DNA reads TGTGCCAGCAACCAGGGGGCCCTTGAAGCTTTCTTT. It specifies CASNQGALEAFF.

The chain is built from TRBV5-1 and TRBJ1-1; no clear D gene. Germline V gives CDR1 SGHRS, CDR2 YFSETQ. The CDR3 has 15 amino acids. The V and J ends lost 0 bases and 1 base respectively, with 10 bases between them. The CDR3 region has the DNA TGCGCCAGCAGCTTGGATGTGCAGGCGAACACTGAAGCTTTCTTT. The encoded protein is CASSLDVQANTEAFF.

The DNA for the CDR3 is TGTGCCAGCAGCTTGGGCAGTTCCTACGAGCAGTACTTC. It yields the protein CASSLGSSYEQYF. The chain is built from TRBV5-4 and TRBJ2-7; D is uncertain. The V end was cut by 0 bases, the J end by 1 base, with 5 bases between. The V gene's germline CDR1 is SGHNT and CDR2 YYREEE (reference sequence). CDR3 length: 13 amino acids.

This chain links TRBV5-1 with TRBJ1-1; 10 bases align to TRBD1. CDR3 size: 15 residues. CDR1 and CDR2 from the germline V gene are SGHRS and YFSETQ. The V segment lost 4 bases and the J segment 1 base; nucleotides outside the gene matches: 4. CDR3: CASSPGQGRNTEAFF. CDR3 nucleotides: TGCGCCAGCAGCCCGGGACAGGGGCGGAACACTGAAGCTTTCTTT.

Only one count was recorded for this clone. The rearrangement links TRBV18 to TRBJ2-1; D not certain. With 3 bases removed from V and 10 bases from J, the gap between germline ends came to 10 bases. Germline values: CDR1 KGHSH, CDR2 LQKENI. This CDR3 comprises 12 residues. The CDR3 is CASSPGTEEQFF. DNA of the CDR3: TGTGCCAGCTCACCCGGAACGGAGGAGCAGTTCTTC.

The chain employs TRBV5-1 and TRBJ2-6; 7 nucleotides agree with TRBD1. From germline, CDR1 is SGHRS and CDR2 YFSETQ. V dropped 3 bases and J dropped 4; count of bases not matched to a gene: 7. The CDR3 has 16 amino acids. CDR3 sequence: CASSSSTGYGANVLTF. In nucleotides, the CDR3 is TGCGCCAGCAGCTCATCGACAGGGTACGGGGCCAACGTCCTGACTTTC.

The chain combines TRBV9 with TRBJ2-2, with unresolved D. Germline V lookup: CDR1 SGDLS, CDR2 YYNGEE. V shed 4 bases and J shed 0 bases, with 10 bases lying between them. This CDR3 is 15 amino acids long. As DNA, the CDR3 is TGTGCCAGCAGCTCCAGGTTCGCGAACACCGGGGAGCTGTTTTTT. As protein: CASSSRFANTGELFF.

This clone was seen once. The rearrangement uses TRBV29-1 and TRBJ2-1; 10 bases agree with TRBD2. CDR1 and CDR2 from the germline V gene are SQVTM and ANQGSEA. This CDR3 comprises 15 residues. V dropped 4 bases and J dropped 9; count of bases not matched to a gene: 12. The CDR3 protein is CSVGPSASGSTEQFF. The CDR3 nucleotides are TGCAGCGTTGGACCGTCGGCTAGCGGGAGTACTGAGCAGTTCTTC.

The chain carries TRBV9 and TRBJ2-1; a weak D match, TRBD2 (5 bases). V dropped 4 bases and J dropped 2 bases, with 19 bases sitting between them. The CDR3 is 17 amino acids. Germline V gene data show CDR1 as SGDLS and CDR2 as YYNGEE. This chain's CDR3 is CASSQSFGSGTYNEQFF. The DNA of the CDR3 is TGTGCCAGCAGCCAATCATTTGGGAGCGGCACCTACAATGAGCAGTTCTTC.